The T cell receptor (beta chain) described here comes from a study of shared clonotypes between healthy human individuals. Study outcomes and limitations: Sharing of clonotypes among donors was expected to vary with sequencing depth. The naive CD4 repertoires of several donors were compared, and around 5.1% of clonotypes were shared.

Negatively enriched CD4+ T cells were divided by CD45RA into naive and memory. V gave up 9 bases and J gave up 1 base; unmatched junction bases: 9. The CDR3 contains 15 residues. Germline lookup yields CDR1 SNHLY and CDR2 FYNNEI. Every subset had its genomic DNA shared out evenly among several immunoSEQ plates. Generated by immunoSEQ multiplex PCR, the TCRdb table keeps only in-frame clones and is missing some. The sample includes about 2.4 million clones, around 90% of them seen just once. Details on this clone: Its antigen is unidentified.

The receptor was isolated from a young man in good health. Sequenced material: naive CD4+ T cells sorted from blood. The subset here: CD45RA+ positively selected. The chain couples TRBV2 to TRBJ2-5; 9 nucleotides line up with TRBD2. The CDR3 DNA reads TGTGCCAGTAGGTTACTAGCGGGCCTCCAAGAGACCCAGTACTTC. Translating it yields CASRLLAGLQETQYF.